Here is one T cell receptor beta chain with its context. No antigen is known for it. Sequencing used immunoSEQ multiplex PCR; TCRdb keeps in-frame clones, though not all of them. The sample has roughly 80,000 clones; 85% to 90% are singletons. This sample stems from a study of T cell responses to AZD1222 COVID-19 vaccine. Study outcomes and limitations: CD4 TCRs linked to vaccination spanned spike, dominating at 160-218 and 743-854. Nearly half of the spike-specific TCRs reportedly recognize variant regions that carry no mutations. Among the donors, most were white British and more were female, and clonal diversity was possibly underestimated.

The CDR3 contains 12 residues. The V segment lost 6 bases and the J segment 7 bases; nucleotides outside the gene matches: 0. The germline V gene has CDR1 MDHEN and CDR2 SYDVKM. The clonotype was recovered from an adult who received the AZD1222 COVID-19 vaccine. Material: peripheral blood, obtained 28 days after the second AZD1222 dose. V and J are TRBV28 and TRBJ1-4, with 9 bases that match TRBD1. The CDR3 region is CASRGQGEKLFF. CDR3 sequence (DNA): TGTGCCAGCAGGGGACAGGGTGAAAAACTGTTTTTT.